This T cell receptor (beta chain) was sequenced during a study of shared clonotypes between healthy human individuals. Clones were sequenced by immunoSEQ multiplex PCR, and TCRdb holds only the in-frame ones, with some missing. The data hold over 750,000 clones, with about 96% observed a single time. Germline lookup yields CDR1 SQVTM and CDR2 ANQGSEA. Trimming took 6 bases from V and 6 from J, leaving 18 bases between them. The CDR3 is 14 residues long. In the naive CD8 group, cells lacked CD45RO and were positively selected for CCR7, so terminally differentiated effector memory CD45RA+ cells were left out.

The chain combines TRBV29-1 with TRBJ2-1; D tentatively reads TRBD1 or TRBD2 (7 bases each). Sequencing was carried out using naive CD8+ T cells sorted from blood. This clonotype originated in a man aged 25 to 40 in good health. As DNA, the CDR3 is TGCAGCGTCAGGGGGGGGGAATTAGCCAATGAGCAGTTCTTC. This gives the protein CSVRGGELANEQFF.